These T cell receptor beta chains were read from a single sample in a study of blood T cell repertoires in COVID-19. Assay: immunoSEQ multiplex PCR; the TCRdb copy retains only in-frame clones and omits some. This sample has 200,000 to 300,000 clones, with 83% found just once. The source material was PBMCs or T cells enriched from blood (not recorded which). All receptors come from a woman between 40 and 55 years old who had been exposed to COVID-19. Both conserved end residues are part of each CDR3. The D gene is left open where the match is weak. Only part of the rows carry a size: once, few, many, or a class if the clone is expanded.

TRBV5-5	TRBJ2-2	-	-	CASSAGRPNTGELFF	TGTGCCAGCAGCGCGGGACGGCCGAACACCGGGGAGCTGTTTTTT
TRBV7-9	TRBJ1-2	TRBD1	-	CASSLGGQGAPFNYGYTF	TGTGCCAGCAGCTTGGGTGGACAGGGGGCCCCTTTTAACTATGGCTACACCTTC
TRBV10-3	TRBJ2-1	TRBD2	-	CAISVTSGGQNEQFF	TGTGCCATCAGCGTCACTAGCGGGGGGCAGAATGAGCAGTTCTTC
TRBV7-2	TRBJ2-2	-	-	CASSPDRGELFF	TGTGCCAGCAGCCCCGACAGGGGGGAGCTGTTTTTT
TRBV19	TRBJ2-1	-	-	CASIGRFPLNEQFF	TGTGCCAGTATTGGGCGTTTTCCCCTAAATGAGCAGTTCTTC
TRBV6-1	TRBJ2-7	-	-	CASSERWGRYEQYF	TGTGCCAGCAGTGAAAGGTGGGGGCGCTACGAGCAGTACTTC
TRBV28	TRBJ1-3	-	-	CASSRMRGAVGNTIYF	TGTGCCAGCAGCAGAATGCGGGGGGCGGTAGGAAACACCATATATTTT
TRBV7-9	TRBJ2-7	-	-	CASRLWGPDSYEQYF	TGTGCCAGCAGACTCTGGGGCCCCGACTCCTACGAGCAGTACTTC
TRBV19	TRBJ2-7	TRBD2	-	CASRGGDPLEQYF	TGTGCCAGTAGGGGGGGGGACCCCCTCGAGCAGTACTTC
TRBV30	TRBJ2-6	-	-	CAWSTYAGANVLTF	TGTGCCTGGAGCACCTACGCCGGGGCCAACGTCCTGACTTTC
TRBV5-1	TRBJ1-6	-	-	CASSFVGEEGSPLHF	TGCGCCAGCAGCTTTGTTGGGGAAGAGGGATCACCCCTCCACTTT
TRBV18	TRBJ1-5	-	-	CASSPGGAYSNQPQHF	TGTGCCAGCTCACCAGGGGGCGCATATAGCAATCAGCCCCAGCATTTT
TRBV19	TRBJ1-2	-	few	CASSTGLLGRGYTF	TGTGCCAGTAGTACCGGACTTTTAGGACGGGGCTACACCTTC
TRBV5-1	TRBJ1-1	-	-	CASSLGLPGTEAFF	TGCGCCAGCAGCTTGGGACTCCCGGGCACTGAAGCTTTCTTT
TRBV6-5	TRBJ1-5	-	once	CASSYGGMSNQPQHF	TGTGCCAGCAGTTATGGGGGGATGAGCAATCAGCCCCAGCATTTT
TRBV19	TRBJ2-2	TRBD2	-	CASSPVGTSAAGELFF	TGTGCCAGTAGTCCCGTGGGGACTAGCGCCGCCGGGGAGCTGTTTTTT
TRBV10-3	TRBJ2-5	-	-	CAISAAGAQETQYF	TGTGCCATCAGTGCTGCGGGGGCCCAAGAGACCCAGTACTTC
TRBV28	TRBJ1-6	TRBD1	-	CASTRTGGNSPLHF	TGTGCCAGCACGAGGACAGGGGGGAATTCACCCCTCCACTTT
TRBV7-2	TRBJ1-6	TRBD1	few	CASSLAGTGGGNSPLHF	TGTGCCAGCAGCTTAGCCGGGACAGGGGGCGGTAATTCACCCCTCCACTTT
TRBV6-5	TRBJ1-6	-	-	CASSYGQGLNSPLHF	TGTGCCAGCAGTTACGGGCAGGGGCTAAATTCACCCCTCCACTTT
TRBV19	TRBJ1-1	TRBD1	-	CASSETGGLNTEAFF	TGTGCCAGTAGTGAGACAGGGGGCTTGAACACTGAAGCTTTCTTT
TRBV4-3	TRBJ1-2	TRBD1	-	CASSQDRQGGYTF	TGCGCCAGCAGCCAAGATCGACAGGGCGGCTACACCTTC
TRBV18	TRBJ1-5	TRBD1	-	CASSADRAGNQPQHF	TGTGCCAGCTCAGCGGACAGGGCTGGGAATCAGCCCCAGCATTTT
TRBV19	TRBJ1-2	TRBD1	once	CASSRDRTNYGYTF	TGTGCCAGTAGTAGGGACAGAACTAACTATGGCTACACCTTC
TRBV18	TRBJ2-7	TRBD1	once	CASSGDRGASEEQYF	TGTGCCAGCTCAGGCGACAGGGGCGCTTCGGAAGAGCAGTACTTC
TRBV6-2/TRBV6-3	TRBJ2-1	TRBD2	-	CASSFPTSGASRFNNEQFF	TGTGCCAGCAGTTTCCCGACTAGCGGGGCCTCCCGTTTCAACAATGAGCAGTTCTTC
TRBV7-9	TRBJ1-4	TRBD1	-	CASSLNRGNEKLFF	TGTGCCAGCAGCTTAAACAGGGGGAATGAAAAACTGTTTTTT
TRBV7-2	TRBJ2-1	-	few	CASSLARDNEQFF	TGTGCCAGCAGCTTAGCGCGGGACAATGAGCAGTTCTTC